This passage covers 26 T cell receptor beta chains from one sample sequenced in a study of control samples from healthy donors and cancer patients (dated by TCRdb to about 2020). The library was obtained by the immunoSEQ multiplex PCR assay. Imported from immuneACCESS, the table was reduced by TCRdb to in-frame sequences with V and J called. These copies leave out some clones; in studies compared against another copy, an unresolved V gene accounts for under half, and the cause of the remainder is not known. Here the sample has some 150,000 clones; approximately 94% occur a single time. The ten largest account for about 15% of the sample. The sample consisted of PBMCs. The receptors originated from a man in his 60s with colorectal cancer.

The chain employs TRBV2 and TRBJ1-5; no clear D. This CDR3 comprises 15 residues. The germline V gene encodes CDR1 SNHLY and CDR2 FYNNEI. Trimming took 4 bases from V and 2 from J, leaving 12 bases between them. The CDR3 protein is CASSVRAWGNQPQHF. CDR3 in DNA: TGTGCCAGCAGTGTTCGGGCTTGGGGCAATCAGCCCCAGCATTTT.

This clone came up once. This chain uses TRBV10-3 with TRBJ2-3; 7 bases agree with TRBD1. V shed 4 bases, J shed 8 bases, and the junction held 9 bases outside the gene matches. Germline V gene lookup returns CDR1 ENHRY and CDR2 SYGVKD. This CDR3 spans 14 amino acids. The CDR3: CAISGTGPLGTQYF. The CDR3, as DNA: TGTGCCATCAGTGGGACAGGTCCATTAGGTACGCAGTATTTT.

This clone was observed a single time. V usage is TRBV13 and J usage is TRBJ1-1; D is undetermined. Trimming took 5 bases from V and 2 from J, leaving 9 bases between them. The CDR3 sequence is 13 residues long. Germline loops: CDR1 PRHDT, CDR2 FYEKMQ (reference sequence). The CDR3, as DNA: TGTGCCAGCAGCCCCCCAGCCAACACTGAAGCTTTCTTT. This encodes CASSPPANTEAFF.

The V and J genes are TRBV27 and TRBJ2-2; D may be TRBD1 (5 bases). This CDR3 is built from 15 residues. Looked up from germline, CDR1 is MNHEY and CDR2 is SMNVEV (reference sequence). V shed 6 bases and J shed 6 bases, with 17 bases lying between them. The CDR3 spells CASSFGWGEAGELFF. Here the CDR3 DNA reads TGTGCCAGCAGCTTTGGTTGGGGCGAGGCCGGGGAGCTGTTTTTT.

V gene TRBV9 combines with J gene TRBJ1-2, with 7 bases lining up with TRBD1. The V segment lost 2 bases and the J segment 2 bases; nucleotides outside the gene matches: 0. CDR1 and CDR2 (germline): SGDLS, YYNGEE. This CDR3 contains 13 residues. DNA for the CDR3: TGTGCCAGCAGCGTGGGACAGAACTATGGCTACACCTTC. Its translation: CASSVGQNYGYTF.

V gene TRBV6-4 combines with J gene TRBJ2-1; D assignment may be TRBD1 or TRBD2 (6 bases each). V was shortened by 3 bases and J by 5 bases, with 14 bases between the two germline ends. The CDR3 length is 15 residues. Per germline, CDR1 MRHNA and CDR2 SNTAGT. In DNA form, the CDR3 reads TGTGCCAGCAGTGATTTAGGGGGGTCCCACAATGAGCAGTTCTTC. Translated, it gives CASSDLGGSHNEQFF.

The gene calls are TRBV20-1 and TRBJ1-5, with D perhaps TRBD1 (5 bases). Germline loops: CDR1 DFQATT, CDR2 SNEGSKA (reference sequence). CDR3 length: 13 amino acids. The V end lost 3 bases, the J end lost 6 bases, and 12 bases lay between the germline ends. CDR3: CSASSGGSQPQHF. The DNA of the CDR3 is TGCAGTGCTAGTTCTGGGGGGAGTCAGCCCCAGCATTTT.

This clone has a handful of counts. The chain employs TRBV2 and TRBJ2-5; 11 bases map to TRBD2. After removal of 4 bases from V and 4 bases from J, the junction contained 8 bases not matched to a gene. Germline assignment: CDR1 SNHLY and CDR2 FYNNEI. This CDR3 region has 16 residues. The CDR3 loop reads CASSVTGTSGLETQYF. CDR3 DNA sequence: TGTGCCAGCAGTGTAACCGGGACTAGCGGTTTAGAGACCCAGTACTTC.

The V gene is TRBV18, the J gene TRBJ2-3; D is unresolved. Trimming stripped 2 bases from V and 1 base from J, with 10 bases between. CDR3 length: 15 amino acids. Germline V gives CDR1 KGHSH, CDR2 LQKENI. The CDR3 bases are TGTGCCAGCTCACCAAAGGTAGAGGGCACAGATACGCAGTATTTT. As protein: CASSPKVEGTDTQYF.

The chain recombines TRBV7-8 with TRBJ2-7; the match to TRBD1 covers 9 bases. Looked up from germline, CDR1 is SGHVS and CDR2 is FQNEAQ. V lost 5 bases, J lost 4 bases, and 12 bases stayed unmatched. This CDR3 is 16 amino acids long. CDR3 loop: CASSPFRDREEYEQYF. The CDR3 DNA reads as TGTGCCAGCAGCCCTTTCCGGGACAGGGAGGAATACGAGCAGTACTTC.

The chain joins TRBV7-2 to TRBJ2-6; D gene uncertain. V lost 1 base and J lost 0, with 7 bases in between. This CDR3 spans 16 amino acids. Germline V gene lookup returns CDR1 SGHTA and CDR2 FQGNSA. CDR3 DNA sequence: TGTGCCAGCAGCTTAGTGGGGTCCTCTGGGGCCAACGTCCTGACTTTC. Translating it yields CASSLVGSSGANVLTF. Full variable domain (rest looked up from reference TRBV7-2 and TRBJ2-6): GAGVSQSPSNKVTEKGKDVELRCDPISGHTALYWYRQSLGQGLEFLIYFQGNSAPDKSGLPSDRFSAERTGGSVSTLTIQRTQQEDSAVYLCASSLVGSSGANVLTFGAGSRLTVL.

V and J are TRBV5-1 and TRBJ1-2, with no clear D. The V and J ends lost 0 bases and 7 bases respectively, with 13 bases between them. Per the germline V gene, CDR1 is SGHRS and CDR2 is YFSETQ. The CDR3 sequence is 14 residues long. The chain's CDR3 is CASSLEVGTGGYTF. CDR3 nucleotides: TGCGCCAGCAGCTTGGAAGTGGGAACCGGTGGCTACACCTTC. Based on the CDR3 plus reference TRBV5-1 and TRBJ1-2, the full variable domain is KAGVTQTPRYLIKTRGQQVTLSCSPISGHRSVSWYQQTPGQGLQFLFEYFSETQRNKGNFPGRFSGRQFSNSRSEMNVSTLELGDSALYLCASSLEVGTGGYTFGSGTRLTVV.

The genes are TRBV4-1 and TRBJ2-3, with 9 bases fitting TRBD1. V shed 4 bases and J 5 bases; nucleotides not matched to a gene: 10. This CDR3 region has 16 residues. Looked up from germline, CDR1 is MGHRA and CDR2 is YSYEKL. The CDR3 region is CASSLTWDRAIDTQYF. CDR3 nucleotide sequence: TGCGCCAGCAGCCTCACCTGGGACAGGGCTATAGATACGCAGTATTTT.

CDR3 bases: TGTGCCACCAGTGATAACCGGGGGGTTTACGAAGAGCAGTACTTC. Translation gives CATSDNRGVYEEQYF. The V and J genes are TRBV24-1 and TRBJ2-7, with 7 bases lining up with TRBD2. With 3 bases clipped from V and 7 bases from J, the junction kept 11 bases outside the gene matches. This CDR3 is 15 amino acids long. The germline V gene has CDR1 KGHDR and CDR2 SFDVKD.

The rearrangement joins TRBV18 to TRBJ1-1; D possibly corresponds to TRBD1 (5 bases). Deletions cut 3 bases from V and 0 bases from J, with 8 bases between. Germline V gene lookup returns CDR1 KGHSH and CDR2 LQKENI. The CDR3 is 14 amino acids. CDR3: CASSPDILNTEAFF. The CDR3 bases are TGTGCCAGCTCACCGGACATCTTGAACACTGAAGCTTTCTTT.

The gene calls are TRBV6-5 and TRBJ1-2; TRBD1 matches 7 bases. The CDR3 extends over 13 amino acids. V trimming: 7 bases; J trimming: 4 bases; junction bases outside the gene matches: 6. Germline CDR1 is MNHEY and CDR2 is SVGAGI. The CDR3 nucleotides read TGTGCCAGCACCAGGGGGGGGTTCTATGGCTACACCTTC. Its protein product is CASTRGGFYGYTF.

The chain has TRBV12-3 or TRBV12-4 and TRBJ2-5; D uncertain. The CDR3 consists of 13 residues. Trimming shortened V by 1 base and J by 3 bases, and 6 bases separated the two germline ends. CDR3 region: CASSLGEKETQYF. The CDR3 DNA follows: TGTGCCAGCAGTTTAGGCGAGAAAGAGACCCAGTACTTC.

This chain links TRBV10-3 with TRBJ1-5; D remains ambiguous. Germline values: CDR1 ENHRY, CDR2 SYGVKD. The CDR3 has 17 residues. Trimming shortened V by 0 bases and J by 1 base, and 13 bases separated the two germline ends. The chain's CDR3 is CAISESEGMRSNQPQHF. In nucleotides, the CDR3 is TGTGCCATCAGTGAGTCCGAGGGAATGAGAAGCAATCAGCCCCAGCATTTT.

V is TRBV7-8 and J is TRBJ2-3; TRBD1 matches at 9 bases. The CDR3 extends over 16 amino acids. CDR1 and CDR2 from the germline V gene are SGHVS and FQNEAQ. J lost 0 bases, V lost 5 bases, and 6 bases had no gene match. The CDR3 DNA reads TGTGCCAGCAGCCTCCAGACAGGGGGTAGCACAGATACGCAGTATTTT. Amino acids: CASSLQTGGSTDTQYF.

J is TRBJ1-2 and V is TRBV4-3; D is undetermined. Germline loops: CDR1 LGHNA, CDR2 YSLEER. This CDR3 contains 14 residues. Trimming shortened V by 0 bases and J by 4 bases, and 9 bases separated the two germline ends. CDR3 coding DNA: TGCGCCAGCAGCCAAGATTTGGCGGTCTATGGCTACACCTTC. Protein sequence: CASSQDLAVYGYTF.

The chain has TRBV27 and TRBJ1-1; 7 nucleotides match TRBD1. Trimming cost V 8 bases and J 1 base; bases outside gene matches: 7. This CDR3 has 14 residues. Germline V gene data show CDR1 as MNHEY and CDR2 as SMNVEV (reference sequence). The DNA for the CDR3 is TGTGCCAGCCCTCGAGACAGGGAGAACACTGAAGCTTTCTTT. This codes for CASPRDRENTEAFF.

CDR3 in DNA: TGTGCCAGCAGCCAAGTTGCGGGGGCCTTTGAAGCTTTCTTT. Translated, it gives CASSQVAGAFEAFF. The V gene is TRBV3-1 (or the pseudogene TRBV3-2), the J gene TRBJ1-1; D might be TRBD1 (6 bases). Trimming left V 1 base short and J 7 bases short, with 13 bases between. In germline, CDR1 is LGHDT, CDR2 YNNKEL (reference sequence). The CDR3 is 14 amino acids.

This clone was seen just once. J is TRBJ1-5 and V is TRBV27, with D unclear. V was clipped by 5 bases and J by 7 bases, with 15 bases between them. The CDR3 has 14 amino acids. In germline, CDR1 is MNHEY, CDR2 SMNVEV (reference sequence). The CDR3: CASSLGRVGQPQHF. Written as DNA, the CDR3 is TGTGCCAGCAGTCTAGGGAGGGTAGGACAGCCCCAGCATTTT.

The chain recombines TRBV7-9 with TRBJ1-1; D possibly corresponds to TRBD1 (5 bases). V lost 3 bases, J lost 5 bases, and 13 bases lay in between. Germline lookup yields CDR1 SEHNR and CDR2 FQNEAQ (reference sequence). The CDR3 has 14 residues. CDR3 bases: TGTGCCAGCAGCTTTCAGGGAGGAGGGACTGAAGCTTTCTTT. It yields the protein CASSFQGGGTEAFF. Combining the CDR3 with reference TRBV7-9 and TRBJ1-1 gives the whole variable domain DTGVSQNPRHKITKRGQNVTFRCDPISEHNRLYWYRQTLGQGPEFLTYFQNEAQLEKSRLLSDRFSAERPKGSFSTLEIQRTEQGDSAMYLCASSFQGGGTEAFFGQGTRLTVV.

With regard to this clone: Other DNA sequences from this sample encode an identical CDR3 as well. The rearrangement uses TRBV7-9 and TRBJ1-1; D is unclear. CDR3 length equals 13 residues. Germline V gene sequence: CDR1 SEHNR, CDR2 FQNEAQ (reference sequence). Trimming shortened V by 3 bases and J by 1 base, and 6 bases separated the two germline ends. The DNA for the CDR3 is TGTGCCAGCAGCTTCCGACAGAACACTGAAGCTTTCTTT. As protein: CASSFRQNTEAFF.

The CDR3 loop reads CAWIGSLDRGYNEQFF. In nucleotides, the CDR3 is TGTGCCTGGATAGGTTCACTGGACAGGGGTTACAATGAGCAGTTCTTC. The chain recombines TRBV30 with TRBJ2-1; 9 bases agree with TRBD1. This CDR3 has 16 residues. CDR1 and CDR2 (germline): GTSNPN, SVGIG (reference sequence). V was pared by 4 bases and J by 4 bases, with 11 bases of the junction left unmatched.